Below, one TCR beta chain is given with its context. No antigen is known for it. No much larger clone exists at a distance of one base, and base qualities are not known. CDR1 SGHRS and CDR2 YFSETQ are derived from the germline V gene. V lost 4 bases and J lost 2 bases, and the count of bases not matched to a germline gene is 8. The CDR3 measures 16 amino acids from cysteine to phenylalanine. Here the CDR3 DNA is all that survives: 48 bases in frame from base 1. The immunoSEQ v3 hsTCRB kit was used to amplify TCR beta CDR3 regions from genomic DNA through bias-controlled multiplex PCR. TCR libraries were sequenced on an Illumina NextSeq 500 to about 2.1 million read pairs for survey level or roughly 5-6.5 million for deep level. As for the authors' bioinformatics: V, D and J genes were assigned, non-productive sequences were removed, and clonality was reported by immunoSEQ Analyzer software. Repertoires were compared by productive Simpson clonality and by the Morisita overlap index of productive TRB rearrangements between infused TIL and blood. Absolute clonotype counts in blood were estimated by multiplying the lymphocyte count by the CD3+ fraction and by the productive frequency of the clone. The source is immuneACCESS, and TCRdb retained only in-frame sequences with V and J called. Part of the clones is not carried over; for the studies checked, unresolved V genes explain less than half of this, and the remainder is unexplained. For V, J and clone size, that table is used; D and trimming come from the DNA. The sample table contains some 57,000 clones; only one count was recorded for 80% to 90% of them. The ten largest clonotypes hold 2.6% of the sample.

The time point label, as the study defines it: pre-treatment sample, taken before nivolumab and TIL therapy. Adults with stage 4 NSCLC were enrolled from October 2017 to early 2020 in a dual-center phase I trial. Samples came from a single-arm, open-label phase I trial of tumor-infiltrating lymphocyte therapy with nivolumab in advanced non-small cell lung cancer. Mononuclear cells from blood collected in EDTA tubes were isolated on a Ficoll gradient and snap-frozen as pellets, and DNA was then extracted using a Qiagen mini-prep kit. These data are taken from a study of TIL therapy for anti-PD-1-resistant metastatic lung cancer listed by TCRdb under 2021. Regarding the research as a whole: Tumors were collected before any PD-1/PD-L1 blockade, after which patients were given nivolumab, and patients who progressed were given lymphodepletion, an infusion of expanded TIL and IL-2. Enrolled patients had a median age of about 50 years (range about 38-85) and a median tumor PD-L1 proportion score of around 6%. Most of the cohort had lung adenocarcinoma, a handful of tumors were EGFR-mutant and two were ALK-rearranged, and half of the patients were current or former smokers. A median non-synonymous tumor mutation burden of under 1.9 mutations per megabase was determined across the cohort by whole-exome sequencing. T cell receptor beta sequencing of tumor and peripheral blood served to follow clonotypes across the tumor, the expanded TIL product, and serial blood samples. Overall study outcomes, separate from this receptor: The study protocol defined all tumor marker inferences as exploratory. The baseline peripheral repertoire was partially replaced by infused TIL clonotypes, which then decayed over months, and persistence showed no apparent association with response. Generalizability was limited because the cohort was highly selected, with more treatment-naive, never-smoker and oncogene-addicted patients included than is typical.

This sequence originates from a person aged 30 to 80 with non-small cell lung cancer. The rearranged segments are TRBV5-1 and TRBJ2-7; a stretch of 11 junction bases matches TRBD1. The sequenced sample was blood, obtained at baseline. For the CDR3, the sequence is CASSADRGPDAYEQYF. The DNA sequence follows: TGCGCCAGCAGCGCGGACAGGGGGCCGGATGCCTACGAGCAGTACTTC.